The 29 T cell receptor beta chains presented below share a single source sample, sequenced in a study of cytomegalovirus exposure and HLA in healthy donors. Sequencing was performed with immunoSEQ multiplex PCR; in TCRdb, only in-frame clones are kept and a portion is missing. The sample holds approximately 160,000 clones, around four fifths seen once. Input material: PBMCs. The receptors originated from a man aged 30 to 39 in good health and CMV-seropositive.

This clone appeared a single time. V gene TRBV19 combines with J gene TRBJ2-7, with 9 bases fitting TRBD1. The V gene's germline CDR1 is LNHDA and CDR2 SQIVND (reference sequence). J gave up 5 bases and V 5 bases, and 7 bases lay outside the gene matches. The CDR3 extends over 14 amino acids. The CDR3 DNA is TGTGCCAGTAGTCTGCGGACAGGGGCCCACGAGCAGTACTTC. Protein: CASSLRTGAHEQYF.

The V call is TRBV18, the J call TRBJ1-2, with a possible D match to TRBD1 (6 bases). Per germline, CDR1 KGHSH and CDR2 LQKENI. The CDR3 is made up of 15 amino acids. V was cut by 6 bases and J by 2 bases, with 16 bases left in between. The CDR3 protein is CASSLRTALNYGYTF. DNA for the CDR3: TGTGCCAGCTCCCTAAGGACAGCATTGAACTATGGCTACACCTTC.

The gene calls are TRBV15 and TRBJ1-1, with a possible D match to TRBD1 (6 bases). Germline CDR1 and CDR2: LNHNV and YYDKDF (reference sequence). Trimming left V 5 bases short and J 0 bases short, with 13 bases between. This CDR3 spans 15 amino acids. The CDR3 reads CATSGSDSLNTEAFF. CDR3 sequence (DNA): TGTGCCACCAGCGGATCGGACAGCTTGAACACTGAAGCTTTCTTT. The full variable domain, with the rest looked up from reference TRBV15 and TRBJ1-1, is DAMVIQNPRYQVTQFGKPVTLSCSQTLNHNVMYWYQQKSSQAPKLLFHYYDKDFNNEADTPDNFQSRRPNTSFCFLDIRSPGLGDTAMYLCATSGSDSLNTEAFFGQGTRLTVV.

This rearrangement joins TRBV27 to TRBJ2-2, with 10 bases that match TRBD1. V lost 5 bases to trimming and J lost 1 base; unmatched junction nucleotides: 4. The germline CDR1 and CDR2 sequences are MNHEY and SMNVEV (reference sequence). The CDR3 covers 16 residues. For the CDR3, the DNA is TGTGCCAGCAGTCTCCGGGACAGGGGGAACACCGGGGAGCTGTTTTTT. This sequence encodes CASSLRDRGNTGELFF.

The chain joins TRBV13 to TRBJ2-7, with D tentatively TRBD2 (5 bases). The CDR3 runs 13 residues. The germline V and J ends were trimmed by 0 bases and 3 bases, with 6 bases remaining between them. CDR1 PRHDT and CDR2 FYEKMQ come from the germline V gene (reference sequence). The DNA of the CDR3 is TGTGCCAGCAGCTTAGGGAGGGACTACGAGCAGTACTTC. Its translation: CASSLGRDYEQYF.

This chain joins TRBV27 and TRBJ2-3; TRBD2 matches at 9 bases. In germline, CDR1 is MNHEY, CDR2 SMNVEV (reference sequence). V lost 5 bases to trimming and J lost 0 bases; unmatched junction nucleotides: 6. The length of the CDR3 is 16 residues. Here the CDR3 reads CASSLASGESTDTQYF. CDR3 nucleotide sequence: TGTGCCAGCAGTCTCGCTAGCGGGGAGAGCACAGATACGCAGTATTTT.

J is TRBJ2-1 and V is TRBV5-6; TRBD1 matches 9 bases. With V trimmed by 4 bases and J by 0 bases, 11 bases remained unmatched. The CDR3 totals 18 residues. CDR1 SGHDT and CDR2 YYEEEE come from the germline V gene. CDR3 bases: TGTGCCAGCAGCAAACAACAGGGGGCTTGGAGCTCCTACAATGAGCAGTTCTTC. It encodes CASSKQQGAWSSYNEQFF.

The rearrangement joins TRBV19 to TRBJ2-7; perhaps TRBD2 as D (5 bases). Germline assignment: CDR1 LNHDA and CDR2 SQIVND (reference sequence). The CDR3 contains 13 residues. Trimming removed 1 base from V and 6 bases from J, with 10 bases in between. Written as DNA, the CDR3 is TGTGCCAGTAGTATAGGAGGGCAGACCGAGCAGTACTTC. Residues: CASSIGGQTEQYF.

The chain is built from TRBV7-2 and TRBJ2-3; no definite D call. Deletions cut 1 base from V and 11 bases from J, with 16 bases between. Germline loops: CDR1 SGHTA, CDR2 FQGNSA. This CDR3 comprises 14 residues. CDR3 region: CASSLDRPSVEQYF. CDR3 nucleotides: TGTGCCAGCAGCTTAGACCGCCCCTCTGTAGAGCAGTATTTT.

V gene TRBV9 combines with J gene TRBJ2-3; D gene uncertain. The CDR3 runs to 15 residues. Germline-derived CDR1 and CDR2 are SGDLS and YYNGEE. V lost 0 bases to trimming and J lost 6 bases, with 14 bases between them. The CDR3 protein is CASSVADGRLDTQYF. In DNA, the CDR3 is TGTGCCAGCAGCGTAGCTGATGGCCGCTTGGATACGCAGTATTTT.

This clone was seen many times. The chain uses TRBV5-4 and TRBJ1-6; 8 bases match TRBD1. There are 15 residues in the CDR3. Looked up from germline, CDR1 is SGHNT and CDR2 is YYREEE (reference sequence). V shed 7 bases and J 5 bases; nucleotides not matched to a gene: 8. CDR3 in DNA: TGTGCCAGCGGGCGACAGGGGAATCATAATTCACCCCTCCACTTT. Its translation is CASGRQGNHNSPLHF.

The rearrangement joins TRBV4-1 to TRBJ1-2, with TRBD1 as a possible D gene (6 bases). Germline values: CDR1 MGHRA, CDR2 YSYEKL. V lost 1 base to trimming and J lost 3 bases, with 9 bases between them. The CDR3 runs 14 residues. The CDR3 DNA sequence: TGCGCCAGCAGCCAAGCGGCAGGGGACTATGGCTACACCTTC. Protein sequence: CASSQAAGDYGYTF.

The genes are TRBV9 and TRBJ2-7; TRBD1 aligns across 7 bases. J gave up 5 bases and V 6 bases, and 11 bases lay outside the gene matches. The CDR3 consists of 14 residues. The germline V gene encodes CDR1 SGDLS and CDR2 YYNGEE. This chain's CDR3 is CASTTGDREHEQYF. The CDR3 coding sequence is TGTGCCAGCACCACCGGAGACAGGGAGCACGAGCAGTACTTC.

DNA of the CDR3: TGCGCCAGCAGCCTGGCCTTTTACGAGCAGTACTTC. This codes for CASSLAFYEQYF. The rearrangement links TRBV5-1 to TRBJ2-7, with no clear D. Germline V gene data show CDR1 as SGHRS and CDR2 as YFSETQ. The V gene lost 4 bases and the J gene lost 4 bases, with 9 bases spanning the gap. CDR3 length equals 12 residues.

The V and J genes are TRBV7-3 and TRBJ2-3; 9 bases line up with TRBD2. The trim removed 5 bases at V and 8 bases at J, leaving 11 bases unmatched. This CDR3 contains 15 residues. CDR1 and CDR2 (germline): SGHTA, FQGTGA. The CDR3 is CASSGGGAYPGTQYF. The CDR3 DNA follows: TGTGCCAGCAGCGGCGGGGGGGCCTATCCGGGTACGCAGTATTTT. The complete variable domain, with remaining parts taken from reference TRBV7-3 and TRBJ2-3, reads GAGVSQTPSNKVTEKGKYVELRCDPISGHTALYWYRQSLGQGPEFLIYFQGTGAADDSGLPNDRFFAVRPEGSVSTLKIQRTERGDSAVYLCASSGGGAYPGTQYFGPGTRLTVL.

The chain carries TRBV4-3 and TRBJ1-2, with TRBD1 matching 7 bases. The CDR3 consists of 14 residues. J was trimmed by 3 bases and V by 3 bases; bases with no gene match: 4. Germline-derived CDR1 and CDR2 are LGHNA and YSLEER. The CDR3 region is CASSQTGTDYGYTF. The CDR3, as DNA: TGCGCCAGCAGCCAGACCGGGACAGACTATGGCTACACCTTC.

The chain is built from TRBV4-1 and TRBJ1-2; tentative D call: TRBD1 (5 bases). Germline V gene data show CDR1 as MGHRA and CDR2 as YSYEKL. This CDR3 contains 16 residues. V was clipped by 3 bases and J by 5 bases, with 19 bases between them. The CDR3 region has the DNA TGCGCCAGCAGCCAGCCTAGGGACCGGGAGGGGTATGGCTACACCTTC. Its protein is CASSQPRDREGYGYTF.

The chain combines TRBV27 with TRBJ1-1; tentatively, D is TRBD1 (6 bases). The CDR3 has 14 amino acids. V lost 6 bases to trimming and J lost 2 bases, with 13 bases between them. Germline CDR1 and CDR2: MNHEY and SMNVEV (reference sequence). The CDR3 nucleotides read TGTGCCAGCAGGCGGGGAGGGGGTAACACTGAAGCTTTCTTT. This gives the protein CASRRGGGNTEAFF.

This chain connects TRBV6-5 to TRBJ1-5; unclear D gene. Trimming cost V 4 bases and J 8 bases, with 12 bases left between them. This CDR3 is built from 13 residues. Germline assignment: CDR1 MNHEY and CDR2 SVGAGI. In DNA form, the CDR3 reads TGTGCCAGCAGTTTGAGGAGAGCCAAGCCCCAGCATTTT. It codes for CASSLRRAKPQHF.

V usage is TRBV6-5 and J usage is TRBJ1-2; possible D gene TRBD1, 5 bases. Germline V gene data show CDR1 as MNHEY and CDR2 as SVGAGI. The length of the CDR3 is 16 residues. V lost 2 bases and J 4 bases, leaving 17 bases between the germline ends. The CDR3 DNA reads TGTGCCAGCAGTTACGATTTTGGGGGGTTAACCTATGGCTACACCTTC. This encodes CASSYDFGGLTYGYTF.

The rearrangement links TRBV4-2 to TRBJ2-2; D might be TRBD2 (8 bases). The V and J ends lost 1 base and 1 base respectively, with 16 bases between them. In germline, CDR1 is LGHNA, CDR2 YNFKEQ. This CDR3 contains 18 residues. CDR3 DNA sequence: TGTGCCAGCAGCCAAGTTAGCGGGACAGCTGGGAACACCGGGGAGCTGTTTTTT. Encoded protein: CASSQVSGTAGNTGELFF.

The rearrangement uses TRBV7-2 and TRBJ1-1; D might be TRBD1 (5 bases). V gave up 1 base and J gave up 8 bases, with 11 bases separating them. The length of the CDR3 is 13 residues. Germline-derived CDR1 and CDR2 are SGHTA and FQGNSA. In DNA, the CDR3 is TGTGCCAGCAGCTTAGTCCCAGGGATCGAAGCTTTCTTT. This codes for CASSLVPGIEAFF.

The genes are TRBV10-3 and TRBJ1-5; 8 bases align to TRBD1. J was trimmed by 3 bases and V by 6 bases; bases with no gene match: 7. This CDR3 spans 15 amino acids. Germline CDR1 and CDR2: ENHRY and SYGVKD. CDR3 loop: CAISRDRLLNQPQHF. CDR3 DNA sequence: TGTGCCATCAGCCGGGACAGGCTCCTCAATCAGCCCCAGCATTTT.

Only a few counts were recorded for this clone. The rearrangement joins TRBV27 to TRBJ1-2, with 7 bases aligning to TRBD1. V dropped 7 bases and J dropped 4; count of bases not matched to a gene: 6. Germline CDR1 is MNHEY and CDR2 is SMNVEV (reference sequence). The CDR3 sequence is 13 residues long. The CDR3 DNA follows: TGTGCCAGCACCCCAGGGGGGCGCTATGGCTACACCTTC. As protein: CASTPGGRYGYTF.

The chain uses TRBV2 and TRBJ2-5; 8 bases fit TRBD2. Losses at the gene ends were 4 bases for V and 2 bases for J; bases not matched to a gene: 12. The CDR3 has 17 residues. Germline CDR1 SNHLY, CDR2 FYNNEI. CDR3 DNA sequence: TGTGCCAGCAGTGTTGTGCCAGCGGGGGACTTACAAGAGACCCAGTACTTC. Translating it yields CASSVVPAGDLQETQYF.

The rearrangement joins TRBV6-5 to TRBJ2-1; a weak D match, TRBD1 (5 bases). Trimming removed 7 bases from V and 0 bases from J, with 10 bases in between. This CDR3 contains 14 residues. The germline CDR1 and CDR2 sequences are MNHEY and SVGAGI. CDR3 bases: TGTGCCAGCACCCAGGGTGGCTCCTACAATGAGCAGTTCTTC. It is translated as CASTQGGSYNEQFF.

This clone was detected once. This rearrangement joins TRBV2 to TRBJ1-6; D gene unclear. The germline gives CDR1 SNHLY, CDR2 FYNNEI. With 0 bases removed from V and 6 bases from J, the gap between germline ends came to 9 bases. The CDR3 runs 15 residues. CDR3 nucleotide sequence: TGTGCCAGCAGTGAAGCAGAGTCTTCTAATTCACCCCTCCACTTT. Translated: CASSEAESSNSPLHF.

V usage is TRBV4-3 and J usage is TRBJ1-1; no reliable D call. This CDR3 comprises 15 residues. V gave up 0 bases and J gave up 8 bases, with 16 bases separating them. Germline CDR1 and CDR2: LGHNA and YSLEER. CDR3 region: CASSQDRSFPSEAFF. The CDR3 DNA reads as TGCGCCAGCAGCCAAGATCGGAGTTTCCCATCCGAAGCTTTCTTT.

In nucleotides, the CDR3 is TGTGCCAGCAGTTACGGACAGGACAATGAGCAGTTCTTC. Residues: CASSYGQDNEQFF. V is TRBV6-5 and J is TRBJ2-1; 7 bases match TRBD1. Trimming cost V 2 bases and J 5 bases; bases outside gene matches: 0. The CDR3 loop spans 13 amino acids. Germline V gene lookup returns CDR1 MNHEY and CDR2 SVGAGI.